The rows below give T cell receptor beta chains drawn from one sample of a study of long-term antiretroviral therapy in people with HIV. The protocol was immunoSEQ multiplex PCR, while the TCRdb copy is restricted to in-frame clones and leaves out a portion. Among 30,000 to 40,000 clones listed, approximately 80% were seen once. The starting material was unsorted PBMCs, obtained 0.6 years after starting antiretroviral therapy. These receptors all come from a man between 18 and 29 years old with HIV. Each CDR3 is given with its conserved first and last residue. D genes are given only for firm matches. Clone size appears in some rows only: once, few, many, or a class for an expanded clone.

>TRBD1|TRBV28|TRBJ1-2|.
CASSLPDRGRGGYTF
TGTGCCAGCAGTTTACCCGACAGGGGAAGAGGTGGCTACACCTTC
>TRBD1|TRBV18|TRBJ2-7|.
CASSPGTGPYEQYF
TGTGCCAGCTCACCCGGGACAGGGCCCTACGAGCAGTACTTC
>TRBD2|TRBV14|TRBJ2-2|.
CASSVSGGSTGELFF
TGTGCCAGCAGCGTATCGGGCGGGAGTACCGGGGAGCTGTTTTTT
>.|TRBV28|TRBJ2-7|.
CASSFIQGRNEQYF
TGTGCCAGCAGTTTTATTCAGGGAAGGAACGAGCAGTACTTC
>.|TRBV28|TRBJ2-7|.
CASSFRAGRYEQYF
TGTGCCAGCAGTTTTCGGGCAGGGCGGTACGAGCAGTACTTC
>TRBD2|TRBV7-2|TRBJ2-1|.
CASSSTLANYNEQFF
TGTGCCAGCAGCTCCACACTAGCGAACTACAATGAGCAGTTCTTC
>.|TRBV13|TRBJ2-1|.
CASSFYVQSSYNEQFF
TGTGCCAGCAGCTTTTACGTCCAGAGCTCCTACAATGAGCAGTTCTTC
>.|TRBV7-9|TRBJ2-7|.
CASSWSYEQYF
TGTGCCAGCAGCTGGTCCTACGAGCAGTACTTC
>TRBD1|TRBV2|TRBJ1-3|.
CASSENRGSGNTIYF
TGTGCCAGCAGTGAAAACAGGGGCTCTGGAAACACCATATATTTT
>.|TRBV2|TRBJ2-7|.
CASSEGTTRSYEQYF
TGTGCCAGCAGTGAAGGGACAACGAGATCCTACGAGCAGTACTTC
>TRBD2|TRBV6-5|TRBJ2-1|.
CASRPLAGVKNEQFF
TGTGCCAGCAGACCACTAGCGGGAGTAAAAAATGAGCAGTTCTTC
>.|TRBV28|TRBJ2-1|.
CASSSPAGSSYNEQFF
TGTGCCAGCAGTAGCCCAGCGGGCAGCTCCTACAATGAGCAGTTCTTC
>.|TRBV28|TRBJ2-7|.
CASSLGRGGYYEQYF
TGTGCCAGCAGTTTGGGTAGGGGGGGCTATTACGAGCAGTACTTC
>.|TRBV27|TRBJ2-7|.
CASSLWAGDSYEQYF
TGTGCCAGCAGTTTATGGGCAGGGGATTCCTACGAGCAGTACTTC
>TRBD1|TRBV15|TRBJ1-1|.
CATSRARGGNTEAFF
TGTGCCACCAGCAGAGCCAGGGGGGGAAACACTGAAGCTTTCTTT
>.|TRBV6-5|TRBJ1-2|few
CASSYDPSAVYGYTF
TGTGCCAGCAGTTACGACCCATCGGCCGTCTATGGCTACACCTTC
>TRBD2|TRBV28|TRBJ2-3|few
CASSSVAGRTDTQYF
TGTGCCAGCAGTTCAGTAGCGGGCCGTACAGATACGCAGTATTTT
>.|TRBV5-4|TRBJ2-1|.
CASSGFRGFSYNEQFF
TGTGCCAGCAGCGGCTTCAGGGGCTTTTCCTACAATGAGCAGTTCTTC
>.|TRBV18|TRBJ1-1|.
CASSGPKNTEAFF
TGTGCCAGCTCAGGACCGAAGAACACTGAAGCTTTCTTT
>.|TRBV5-1|TRBJ2-7|once
CASSLDRTGSYEQYF
TGCGCCAGCAGCTTGGATCGGACTGGGAGTTACGAGCAGTACTTC
>.|TRBV6-1|TRBJ1-2|.
CASSEGVNGYGYTF
TGTGCCAGCAGTGAAGGGGTAAATGGGTATGGCTACACCTTC
>.|TRBV11-2|TRBJ2-7|.
CASSLRVSQGTYEQYF
TGTGCCAGCAGCTTACGAGTTTCGCAGGGAACCTACGAGCAGTACTTC
>TRBD1|TRBV11-1|TRBJ2-7|.
CASSSGQGEYEQYF
TGTGCCAGCAGCTCAGGACAGGGCGAATACGAGCAGTACTTC
>.|TRBV6-5|TRBJ1-1|.
CASRLYMNTEAFF
TGTGCCAGCCGATTATACATGAACACTGAAGCTTTCTTT
>.|TRBV7-8|TRBJ2-1|.
CASSAWANPNNEQFF
TGTGCCAGCAGCGCGTGGGCTAATCCGAACAATGAGCAGTTCTTC
>.|TRBV9|TRBJ1-2|.
CASSPNTGGYTF
TGTGCCAGCAGCCCTAACACGGGAGGCTACACCTTC
>TRBD1|TRBV2|TRBJ1-1|.
CASIRDRASEAFF
TGTGCCAGCATCCGGGACAGGGCCTCTGAAGCTTTCTTT
>TRBD1|TRBV29-1|TRBJ2-7|large
CSVEVGDRGYEQYF
TGCAGCGTTGAAGTAGGGGACAGGGGCTACGAGCAGTACTTC
>.|TRBV29-1|TRBJ2-7|.
CSVEGPGSSYEQYF
TGCAGCGTTGAGGGACCCGGGAGCTCCTACGAGCAGTACTTC
>TRBD1|TRBV5-6|TRBJ1-4|.
CASSYRGFGEKLFF
TGTGCCAGCAGCTACAGGGGGTTTGGGGAAAAACTGTTTTTT
>.|TRBV7-2|TRBJ1-2|.
CASSLTGQFGYTF
TGTGCCAGCAGCTTAACGGGTCAGTTTGGCTACACCTTC
>TRBD1|TRBV5-1|TRBJ2-7|once
CASSWNRGPSYEQYF
TGCGCCAGCAGCTGGAACAGGGGGCCATCCTACGAGCAGTACTTC
>TRBD1|TRBV5-1|TRBJ2-7|.
CANTQGAGEQYF
TGCGCCAACACACAGGGGGCTGGGGAGCAGTACTTC
>.|TRBV27|TRBJ2-5|.
CASSLFSGETQYF
TGTGCCAGCAGTTTGTTTTCAGGAGAGACCCAGTACTTC
>.|TRBV10-1|TRBJ1-4|.
CASMPRTYEKLFF
TGCGCCAGCATGCCTCGGACATATGAAAAACTGTTTTTT
>TRBD2|TRBV29-1|TRBJ2-1|.
CSVEGGLAGVSYNEQFF
TGCAGCGTTGAAGGAGGTCTAGCGGGAGTGTCCTACAATGAGCAGTTCTTC
>.|TRBV6-6|TRBJ1-5|.
CASRRQGLMDQPQHF
TGTGCCAGCAGACGCCAGGGGTTGATGGATCAGCCCCAGCATTTT
>TRBD2|TRBV7-8|TRBJ2-7|.
CASSLGPASGSYEQYF
TGTGCCAGCAGCTTAGGTCCCGCTAGCGGGAGTTACGAGCAGTACTTC
>.|TRBV7-9|TRBJ1-6|.
CASSSDGRIHSPLHF
TGTGCCAGCAGCTCCGACGGGCGCATCCATTCACCCCTCCACTTT
>.|TRBV7-9|TRBJ2-7|.
CASSLGSSTYRDYEQYF
TGTGCCAGCAGCCTAGGAAGCTCGACCTACAGGGACTACGAGCAGTACTTC
>TRBD1|TRBV19|TRBJ2-6|.
CASSVQGPQAFGANVLTF
TGTGCCAGTAGTGTACAGGGGCCGCAAGCTTTTGGGGCCAACGTCCTGACTTTC
>TRBD1|TRBV27|TRBJ1-5|.
CASSLSGGWNQPQHF
TGTGCCAGCAGTTTATCAGGGGGCTGGAATCAGCCCCAGCATTTT
>TRBD2|TRBV28|TRBJ2-7|few
CASNGEGYEQYF
TGTGCCAGCAACGGGGAGGGGTACGAGCAGTACTTC
>.|TRBV7-2|TRBJ2-2|.
CASSLGLRGGELFF
TGTGCCAGCAGCTTGGGACTGAGGGGCGGGGAGCTGTTTTTT
>TRBD2|TRBV14|TRBJ2-5|.
CASSSRTSGRAWQETQYF
TGTGCCAGCAGCTCACGGACTAGCGGGAGGGCCTGGCAAGAGACCCAGTACTTC
>.|TRBV18|TRBJ1-1|.
CASSPGQGDPSFF
TGTGCCAGCTCACCTGGGCAGGGCGACCCCAGCTTCTTT
>TRBD2|TRBV27|TRBJ2-1|.
CASMRREGRNEQFF
TGTGCCAGCATGAGGCGGGAGGGCCGTAATGAGCAGTTCTTC
>.|TRBV18|TRBJ2-1|.
CASSPSGSSYNEQFF
TGTGCCAGCTCACCTTCAGGGAGCTCCTACAATGAGCAGTTCTTC
>TRBD2|TRBV28|TRBJ2-3|.
CASSSPAGGTDTQYF
TGTGCCAGCAGTTCCCCAGCGGGAGGGACAGATACGCAGTATTTT